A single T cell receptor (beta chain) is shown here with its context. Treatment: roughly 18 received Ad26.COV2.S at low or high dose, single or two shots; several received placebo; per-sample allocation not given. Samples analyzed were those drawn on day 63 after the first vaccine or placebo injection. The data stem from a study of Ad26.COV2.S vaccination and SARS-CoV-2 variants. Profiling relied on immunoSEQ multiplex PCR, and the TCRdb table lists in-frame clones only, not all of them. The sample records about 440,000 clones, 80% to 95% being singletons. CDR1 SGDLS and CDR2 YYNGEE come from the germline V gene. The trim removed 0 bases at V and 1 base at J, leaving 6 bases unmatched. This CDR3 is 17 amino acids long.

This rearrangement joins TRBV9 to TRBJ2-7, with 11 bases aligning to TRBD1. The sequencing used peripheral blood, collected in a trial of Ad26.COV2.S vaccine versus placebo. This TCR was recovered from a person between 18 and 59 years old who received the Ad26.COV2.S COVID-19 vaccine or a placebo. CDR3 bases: TGTGCCAGCAGCGTAGGGTCGGGACAGGGGGTTTCCTACGAGCAGTACTTC. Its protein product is CASSVGSGQGVSYEQYF.